This T cell receptor (beta chain) was obtained from a study of T-cell reconstitution after alpha-beta-depleted transplantation in children (dated by TCRdb to about 2016). Study-wide context: Using TCR repertoire profiling, the study followed T-cell immune reconstitution in a quantitative way in children after TCRalphabeta/CD19-depleted allogeneic hematopoietic cell transplantation.

Concerning this clonotype itself: Its antigen is still unknown. Within one base of it there is no much larger clone, and no base qualities were kept.

At the junction V is shortened by 7 bases and J by 4 bases, with 11 bases in between. Including the terminal cysteine and phenylalanine, the CDR3 comprises 12 residues. Only the CDR3 region is kept as DNA, spanning 36 bases read in frame from base 1. Library prep was done by PCR. TCRdb lists the instrument as Illumina HiSeq 2500. TCR libraries were prepared with molecular barcoding, using unique molecular identifiers to normalize TCRbeta repertoire quantification. Using fastp trimming at Q25 and MiXCR clonotype assembly, TCRdb reanalyzed the public sequencing data and kept in-frame beta chains. Rows merge per CDR3 protein into single entries with the most common DNA and genes. Across this sample there are more than 450,000 distinct CDR3 sequences, with approximately 20% seen only once. The ten largest clones add up to less than 4% of the sample.

The TCR comes from a human donor who donated a stem cell graft to a child with acute lymphoblastic leukemia. The rearranged segments are TRBV12-3 or TRBV12-4 and TRBJ2-7, with the D segment identity uncertain. Sequenced here: PBMCs from the stem cell graft donor, sampled from the stem cell graft. The base sequence is TGTGCCAGCACCCACCACGAGTACGAGCAGTACTTC. It translates as CASTHHEYEQYF.